The 14 T cell receptor beta chains listed next were all sequenced from one sample in a study of blood T cell repertoires in COVID-19 (dated by TCRdb to 2019 to 2021). The receptor library was made with the immunoSEQ multiplex PCR assay. The source is immuneACCESS, and TCRdb retained only in-frame sequences with V and J called. Part of the clones is not carried over; for the studies checked, unresolved V genes explain less than half of this, and the remainder is unexplained. This sample lists around 300,000 clones; around 90% were detected once. Jointly, the top ten make up less than 1% of the sample. Sequencing used peripheral blood. These receptors were taken from a middle-aged woman who had recovered from COVID-19.

CDR3 sequence (DNA): TGTGCCAGCTCACTATCTAGCGGGAGCCCGAACACCGGGGAGCTGTTTTTT. It yields the protein CASSLSSGSPNTGELFF. This rearrangement joins TRBV18 to TRBJ2-2, with 10 nucleotides matching TRBD2. After removal of 4 bases from V and 0 bases from J, the junction contained 5 bases not matched to a gene. Germline V gene sequence: CDR1 KGHSH, CDR2 LQKENI. CDR3 length: 17 amino acids.

This clone was picked up one time. The V and J genes are TRBV3-1 (or the pseudogene TRBV3-2) and TRBJ2-7, with 8 nucleotides matching TRBD2. This CDR3 is 16 amino acids long. Germline lookup yields CDR1 LGHDT and CDR2 YNNKEL (reference sequence). CDR3 amino acids: CAVRGGRTPSSYEQYF. CDR3 bases: TGTGCGGTTCGGGGGGGCCGAACCCCAAGCTCCTACGAGCAGTACTTC.

The J gene is TRBJ1-1, the V gene TRBV7-2; maybe TRBD1 (5 bases). Trimming cost V 5 bases and J 1 base, with 11 bases left between them. This CDR3 spans 14 amino acids. Germline CDR1 and CDR2: SGHTA and FQGNSA. The CDR3 coding sequence is TGTGCCAGCAGCCCGGAAGACAGGAACACTGAAGCTTTCTTT. Amino acids: CASSPEDRNTEAFF.

The J gene is TRBJ1-1, the V gene TRBV7-9, with 11 positions matching TRBD1. The CDR3 contains 16 residues. Germline trimming cut 5 bases from V and 3 bases from J; bases unmatched to any gene: 8. Germline CDR1 reads SEHNR; CDR2 reads FQNEAQ (reference sequence). This CDR3 reads CASSDWTGGADTEAFF. Written as DNA, the CDR3 is TGTGCCAGCAGCGACTGGACAGGGGGCGCGGACACTGAAGCTTTCTTT.

V gene TRBV27 combines with J gene TRBJ1-3; D may be TRBD1 (6 bases). This CDR3 is 14 amino acids long. V lost 5 bases and J lost 0, with 8 bases in between. Germline lookup yields CDR1 MNHEY and CDR2 SMNVEV (reference sequence). CDR3 DNA: TGTGCCAGCAGTCGGACAGCCTCTGGAAACACCATATATTTT. This codes for CASSRTASGNTIYF.

V is TRBV7-8 and J is TRBJ2-5; D unresolved. Trimming shortened V by 0 bases and J by 5 bases, and 7 bases separated the two germline ends. CDR3 length: 13 residues. CDR1 SGHVS and CDR2 FQNEAQ come from the germline V gene. The CDR3 spells CASSLAPRETQYF. Written as DNA, the CDR3 is TGTGCCAGCAGCTTAGCTCCACGGGAGACCCAGTACTTC.

As to this clone: This CDR3 is also generated by other DNA sequences in the sample. This rearrangement joins TRBV19 to TRBJ2-7; 13 nucleotides align to TRBD2. Germline V gene lookup returns CDR1 LNHDA and CDR2 SQIVND (reference sequence). The CDR3 runs to 13 residues. The V segment lost 6 bases and the J segment 6 bases; nucleotides outside the gene matches: 2. The CDR3: CASSTSGRGEQYF. The CDR3 nucleotides read TGTGCCAGTAGCACTAGCGGGAGGGGCGAGCAGTACTTC. Full variable domain (rest looked up from reference TRBV19 and TRBJ2-7): DGGITQSPKYLFRKEGQNVTLSCEQNLNHDAMYWYRQDPGQGLRLIYYSQIVNDFQKGDIAEGYSVSREKKESFPLTVTSAQKNPTAFYLCASSTSGRGEQYFGPGTRLTVT.

This clone was observed a single time. V gene TRBV27 combines with J gene TRBJ2-5; TRBD2 is a possible D gene (5 bases). Trimming pared 5 bases from V and 8 bases from J, leaving 21 bases between. CDR3 length: 15 residues. CDR1 is MNHEY and CDR2 is SMNVEV in the germline V gene (reference sequence). The CDR3 loop is CASSAYPKSEATQYF. CDR3 nucleotides: TGTGCCAGCAGTGCATATCCAAAATCGGAGGCAACCCAGTACTTC.

This rearrangement joins TRBV9 to TRBJ1-3, with TRBD1 as a possible D gene (5 bases). V lost 1 base, J lost 4 bases, and 15 bases lay in between. From germline, CDR1 is SGDLS and CDR2 YYNGEE. This CDR3 region has 16 residues. CDR3 loop: CASSVTGRVAGNTIYF. The CDR3 DNA reads as TGTGCCAGCAGCGTAACCGGCAGGGTGGCCGGAAACACCATATATTTT.

The rearrangement uses TRBV25-1 and TRBJ2-2, with a weak D call TRBD1 (6 bases). The V end was cut by 3 bases, the J end by 3 bases, with 11 bases between. This CDR3 is built from 15 residues. CDR1 and CDR2 from the germline V gene are MGHDK and SYGVNS. The chain's CDR3 is CASSDPRTDTGELFF. Here the CDR3 DNA reads TGTGCCAGCAGTGACCCAAGGACAGACACCGGGGAGCTGTTTTTT.

V usage is TRBV19 and J usage is TRBJ1-4; D possibly corresponds to TRBD1 (6 bases). V was cut by 7 bases and J by 1 base, with 13 bases left in between. Germline V lookup: CDR1 LNHDA, CDR2 SQIVND (reference sequence). This CDR3 is 15 amino acids long. The CDR3 loop is CASTGRGGTNEKLFF. Here the CDR3 DNA reads TGTGCCAGTACGGGCAGGGGTGGAACTAATGAAAAACTGTTTTTT.

This chain connects TRBV9 to TRBJ2-7; D call uncertain. V was cut by 0 bases and J by 6 bases, with 16 bases left in between. The CDR3 runs 15 residues. Germline V lookup: CDR1 SGDLS, CDR2 YYNGEE. The CDR3 coding sequence is TGTGCCAGCAGCGTAGGCGGAAGAGCGACCGGCGAGCAGTACTTC. It yields the protein CASSVGGRATGEQYF.

V gene TRBV19 combines with J gene TRBJ1-1, with 7 bases aligning to TRBD1. The V segment lost 11 bases and the J segment 2 bases; nucleotides outside the gene matches: 8. The CDR3 runs 13 residues. Germline loops: CDR1 LNHDA, CDR2 SQIVND (reference sequence). The CDR3 bases are TGTGCCGCAGGTGGGACAGCTAACACTGAAGCTTTCTTT. Protein: CAAGGTANTEAFF.

This chain's CDR3 is CASSPFGDEQYF. The CDR3 DNA follows: TGCGCCAGCAGCCCCTTCGGGGACGAGCAGTACTTC. V usage is TRBV5-1 and J usage is TRBJ2-7; TRBD2 might be the D (5 bases). The germline CDR1 and CDR2 sequences are SGHRS and YFSETQ. Trimming took off 4 bases at V and 5 bases at J, with 10 bases between the two ends. The CDR3 has 12 residues.